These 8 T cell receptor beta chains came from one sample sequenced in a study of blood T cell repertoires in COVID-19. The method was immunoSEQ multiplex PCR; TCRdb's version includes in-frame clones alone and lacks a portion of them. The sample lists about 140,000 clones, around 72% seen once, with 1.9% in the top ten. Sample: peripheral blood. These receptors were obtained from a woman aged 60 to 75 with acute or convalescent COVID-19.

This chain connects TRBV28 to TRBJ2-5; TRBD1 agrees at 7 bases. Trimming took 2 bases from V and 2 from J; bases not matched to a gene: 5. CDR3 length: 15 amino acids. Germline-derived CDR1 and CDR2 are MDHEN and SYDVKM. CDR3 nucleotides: TGTGCCAGCAGTTTAGAGGGACAGCTACAAGAGACCCAGTACTTC. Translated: CASSLEGQLQETQYF.

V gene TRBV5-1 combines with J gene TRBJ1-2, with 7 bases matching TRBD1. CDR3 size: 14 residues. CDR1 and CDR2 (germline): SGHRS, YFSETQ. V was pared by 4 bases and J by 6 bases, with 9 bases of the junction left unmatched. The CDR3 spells CASSPPGQLHGYTF. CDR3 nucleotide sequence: TGCGCCAGCAGCCCCCCGGGACAGCTCCATGGCTACACCTTC.

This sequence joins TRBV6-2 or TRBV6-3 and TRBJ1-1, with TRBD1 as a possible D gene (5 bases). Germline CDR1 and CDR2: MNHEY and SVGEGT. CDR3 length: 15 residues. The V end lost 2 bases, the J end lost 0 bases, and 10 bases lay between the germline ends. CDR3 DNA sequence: TGTGCCAGCAGTTACCCCCGGGACTTGAACACTGAAGCTTTCTTT. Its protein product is CASSYPRDLNTEAFF.

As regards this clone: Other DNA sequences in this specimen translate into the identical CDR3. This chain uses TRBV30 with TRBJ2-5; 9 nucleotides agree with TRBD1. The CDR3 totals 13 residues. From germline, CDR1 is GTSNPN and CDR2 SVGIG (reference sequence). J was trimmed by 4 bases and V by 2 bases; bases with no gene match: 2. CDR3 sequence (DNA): TGTGCCTGGAGTACAGGGGGCTTAGAGACCCAGTACTTC. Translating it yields CAWSTGGLETQYF.

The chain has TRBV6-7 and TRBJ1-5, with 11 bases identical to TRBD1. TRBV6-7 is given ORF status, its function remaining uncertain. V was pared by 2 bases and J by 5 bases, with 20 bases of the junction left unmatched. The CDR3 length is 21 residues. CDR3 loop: CASSYEKEDRGRFWVYQPQHF. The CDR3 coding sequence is TGTGCCAGCAGTTACGAAAAGGAGGACAGGGGGCGGTTTTGGGTTTATCAGCCCCAGCATTTT.

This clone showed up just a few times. Here the CDR3 DNA reads TGTGCCAGCAGCTTAGAGGCGGCTAGCTCCTACAATGAGCAGTTCTTC. Amino acid sequence: CASSLEAASSYNEQFF. The gene calls are TRBV7-6 and TRBJ2-1; D is unclear. The CDR3 is 16 residues long. V was shortened by 1 base and J by 0 bases, with 10 bases between the two germline ends. Germline V gene lookup returns CDR1 SGHVS and CDR2 FNYEAQ.

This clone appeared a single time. CDR3 residues: CASSLGARGGYGYTF. The CDR3 DNA reads TGTGCCAGCAGCTTGGGAGCCCGAGGAGGATATGGCTACACCTTC. The chain couples TRBV5-4 to TRBJ1-2; D unresolved. Germline-derived CDR1 and CDR2 are SGHNT and YYREEE (reference sequence). Trimming took off 0 bases at V and 5 bases at J, with 14 bases between the two ends. This CDR3 is built from 15 residues. The variable domain in full, with the rest retrieved from reference TRBV5-4 and TRBJ1-2, is ETGVTQSPTHLIKTRGQQVTLRCSSQSGHNTVSWYQQALGQGPQFIFQYYREEENGRGNFPPRFSGLQFPNYSSELNVNALELDDSALYLCASSLGARGGYGYTFGSGTRLTVV.

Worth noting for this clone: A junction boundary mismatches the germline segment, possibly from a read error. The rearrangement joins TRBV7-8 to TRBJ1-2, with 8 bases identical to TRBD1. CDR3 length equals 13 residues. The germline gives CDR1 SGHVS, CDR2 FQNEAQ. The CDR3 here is CTSGTGQGYGYTF. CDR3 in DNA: TGTACCAGCGGAACTGGACAGGGCTATGGCTACACCTTC.